This T cell receptor (beta chain) comes out of a study of beta chain features in type 1 diabetes. Study observations and caveats: In these data, an HLA type influence on TCRB rearrangement remained unresolved. Sequencing of cDNA might inflate the share of cells that strongly express TCR.

Reverse transcribing all isolated RNA meant expressed TCRB transcripts were sequenced. Sequencing used immunoSEQ multiplex PCR; TCRdb keeps in-frame clones, though not all of them. This table has about 110,000 clones, 40% appearing once. This clone turned up a few times. Its antigen is not identified. CDR3 length: 15 amino acids. J gave up 2 bases and V 4 bases, and 8 bases lay outside the gene matches. Looked up from germline, CDR1 is SGHRS and CDR2 is YFSETQ. Sequenced: stem cell memory CD4+ T cells from blood. This sequence joins TRBV5-1 and TRBJ2-7, with 8 bases fitting TRBD1. This TCR was recovered from a woman under 30 in good health. CDR3 DNA sequence: TGCGCCAGCAGCGTCAGACAGGGGTCAACCTACGAGCAGTACTTC. This translates into CASSVRQGSTYEQYF. Supplemented by reference TRBV5-1 and TRBJ2-7, the full variable domain reads KAGVTQTPRYLIKTRGQQVTLSCSPISGHRSVSWYQQTPGQGLQFLFEYFSETQRNKGNFPGRFSGRQFSNSRSEMNVSTLELGDSALYLCASSVRQGSTYEQYFGPGTRLTVT.